This T cell receptor (beta chain) derives from a study of blood T cells in healthy people across ages. Broader study findings: Leaving the PBMCs unsorted stopped any conclusive comparison of naive versus antigen-experienced cells.

In the case of this clonotype: The antigen remains undetermined.

Peripheral blood was drawn, approximately 10 milliliters per donor. CDR3 size: 16 residues. Looked up from germline, CDR1 is SGHTA and CDR2 is FQGNSA. Trimming took 0 bases from V and 7 from J; bases not matched to a gene: 9. Primers used in a second PCR of about 7 to 12 cycles were a sample-barcoded 5' primer and a J-beta primer mix. TCRdb fed the 5' RACE reads into MiXCR, producing one record per CDR3 protein. Counted here are about a million distinct CDR3 sequences, roughly 52% occurring once; the ten biggest clones make up 13%. The J gene is TRBJ2-1, the V gene TRBV7-2; 7 positions match TRBD1. This sequence was found in a man aged 25 to 45 in good health. The sample comprised blood. The CDR3 nucleotides read TGTGCCAGCAGCTTAGCTAGGGGGCCTAAAACGAATGAGCAGTTCTTC. It encodes CASSLARGPKTNEQFF.